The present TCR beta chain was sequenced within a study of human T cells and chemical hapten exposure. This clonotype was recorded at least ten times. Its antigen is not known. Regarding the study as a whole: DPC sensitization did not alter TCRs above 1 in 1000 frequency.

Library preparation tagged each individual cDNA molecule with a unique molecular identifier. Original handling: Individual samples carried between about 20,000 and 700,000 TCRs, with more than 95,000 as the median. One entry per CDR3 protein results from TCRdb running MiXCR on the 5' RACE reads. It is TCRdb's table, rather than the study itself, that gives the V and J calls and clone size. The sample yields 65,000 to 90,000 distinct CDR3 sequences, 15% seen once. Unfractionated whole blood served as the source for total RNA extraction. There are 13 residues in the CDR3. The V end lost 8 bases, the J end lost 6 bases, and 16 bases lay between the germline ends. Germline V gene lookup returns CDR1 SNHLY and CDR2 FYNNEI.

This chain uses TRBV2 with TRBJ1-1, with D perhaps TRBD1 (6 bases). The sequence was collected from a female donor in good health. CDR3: CASEGQGPAEAFF. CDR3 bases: TGTGCCAGCGAAGGGCAGGGGCCCGCTGAAGCTTTCTTT.